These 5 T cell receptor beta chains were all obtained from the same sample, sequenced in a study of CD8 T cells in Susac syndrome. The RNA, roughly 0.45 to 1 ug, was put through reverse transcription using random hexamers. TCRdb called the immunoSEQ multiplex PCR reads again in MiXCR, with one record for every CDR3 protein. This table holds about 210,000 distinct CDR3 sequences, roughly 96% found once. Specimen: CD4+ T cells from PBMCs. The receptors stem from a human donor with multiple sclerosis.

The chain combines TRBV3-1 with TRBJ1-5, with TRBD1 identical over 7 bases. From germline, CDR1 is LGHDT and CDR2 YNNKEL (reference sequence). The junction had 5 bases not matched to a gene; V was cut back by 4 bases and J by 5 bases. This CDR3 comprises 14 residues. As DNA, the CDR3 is TGTGCCAGCAGCCCCCGGACAGGCTATCAGCCCCAGCATTTT. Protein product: CASSPRTGYQPQHF.

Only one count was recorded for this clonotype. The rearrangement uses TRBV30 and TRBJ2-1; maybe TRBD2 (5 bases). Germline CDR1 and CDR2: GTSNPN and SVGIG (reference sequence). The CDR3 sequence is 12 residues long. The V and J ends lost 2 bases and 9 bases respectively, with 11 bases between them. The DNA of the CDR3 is TGTGCCTGGAGTCGAGGGATGGGTGAGCAGTTCTTC. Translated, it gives CAWSRGMGEQFF. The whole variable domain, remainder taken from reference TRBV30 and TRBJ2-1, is SQTIHQWPATLVQPVGSPLSLECTVEGTSNPNLYWYRQAAGRGLQLLFYSVGIGQISSEVPQNLSASRPQDRQFILSSKKLLLSDSGFYLCAWSRGMGEQFFGPGTRLTVL.

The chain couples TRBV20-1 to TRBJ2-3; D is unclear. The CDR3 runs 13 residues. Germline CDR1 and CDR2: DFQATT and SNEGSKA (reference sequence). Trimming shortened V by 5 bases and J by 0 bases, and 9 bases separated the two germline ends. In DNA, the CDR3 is TGCAGTGCTCCTATAACTAGCACAGATACGCAGTATTTT. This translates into CSAPITSTDTQYF.

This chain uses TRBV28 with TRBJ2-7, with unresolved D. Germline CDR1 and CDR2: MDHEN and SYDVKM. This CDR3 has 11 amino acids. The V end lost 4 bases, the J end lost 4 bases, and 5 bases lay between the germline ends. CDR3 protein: CASSWGYEQYF. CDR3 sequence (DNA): TGTGCCAGCAGTTGGGGATACGAGCAGTACTTC.

DNA for the CDR3: TGTGCTAGTGGTTTGATATCCCAGGGTTTAGCTTTCTTT. It yields the protein CASGLISQGLAFF. V usage is TRBV12-5 and J usage is TRBJ1-1; D is perhaps TRBD1 (5 bases). CDR1 LGHNT and CDR2 FRNRAP come from the germline V gene. V was clipped by 2 bases and J by 10 bases, with 14 bases between them. The CDR3 totals 13 residues.